A selection of T cell receptor beta chains follows, all from one sample in a study. In TCRdb, the 5' RACE reads were re-called with MiXCR into one record per CDR3 protein. The sample lists about 5,400 distinct CDR3 sequences; 52% were seen once. The specimen was memory CD4+ T cells sorted from blood. These receptors were obtained from a female donor with breast cancer. The CDR3 runs from the conserved cysteine through the conserved F or W. D genes are given only for firm matches. A clone size is listed for some rows: how often the clone was seen (once, few, many), or a class if it is expanded.

>TRBV12-3/TRBV12-4|NA|few|TRBJ2-7
TGTGCCAGCAGTTTCGGCTATTCGAGTACCTACGAGCAGTACTTC
CASSFGYSSTYEQYF
>TRBV7-9|NA|NA|TRBJ2-3
TGTGCCAGCAGCTTTACACCAGATACGCAGTATTTT
CASSFTPDTQYF
>TRBV7-9|NA|NA|TRBJ1-6
TGTGCCAGCAGCTCCCCGGACGGGACCAATTCACCCCTCCACTTT
CASSSPDGTNSPLHF
>TRBV20-1|NA|few|TRBJ2-7
TGCAGTGCTTTTCACCGGTACGAGCAGTACTTC
CSAFHRYEQYF
>TRBV11-2|TRBD2|few|TRBJ2-5
TGTGCCAGCAGCTTAGCAGCGGGGTTACAAGAGACCCAGTACTTC
CASSLAAGLQETQYF
>TRBV20-1|NA|NA|TRBJ1-1
TGCAGTGCTCTAAGGACGGAGAACACTGATGCTTTCTTT
CSALRTENTDAFF
>TRBV11-2|NA|few|TRBJ1-1
TGTGCCAGCAGCTGGGCCACCACTGAAGCTTTCTTT
CASSWATTEAFF
>TRBV20-1|NA|NA|TRBJ2-5
TGCAGTGTTAAGGATGCGGGGTTGGAGACCCAGTACTTC
CSVKDAGLETQYF
>TRBV12-3/TRBV12-4|NA|NA|TRBJ2-3
TGTGCCAGCAGTTTAACTAGCCGCACAGATACGCAGTATTTT
CASSLTSRTDTQYF
>TRBV11-1|NA|few|TRBJ2-5
TGTGCCAGCAGCTTCGGTTTGACCAGGGGATTGCAAGAGACCCAGTACTTC
CASSFGLTRGLQETQYF
>TRBV20-1|NA|few|TRBJ2-3
TGCAGTGCTAGAGCTTTTAGCGGAGACCCCTCTAGCACAGATACGCAGTATTTT
CSARAFSGDPSSTDTQYF
>TRBV6-6|NA|NA|TRBJ1-5
TGTGCCAGCAGTTCATCGAGGACATTCCCCATGGATGGGCCCCAGCATTTT
CASSSSRTFPMDGPQHF
>TRBV20-1|TRBD2|large|TRBJ2-7
TGCAGTGCCCAGAAGGGACTATCTCCCCACGAGCAGTACTTC
CSAQKGLSPHEQYF
>TRBV20-1|NA|NA|TRBJ2-7
TGCAGTTTTCTCCTAGGCCGCGAGCAGTACTTC
CSFLLGREQYF
>TRBV2|NA|NA|TRBJ2-3
TGTGCCAGCAATAGGGTTGGAGGTTCAGATACGCAGTATTTT
CASNRVGGSDTQYF
>TRBV12-3/TRBV12-4|NA|few|TRBJ2-5
TGTGCCAGCAGTTTAGGCTTTCAAGAGACCCAGTACTTC
CASSLGFQETQYF
>TRBV20-1|TRBD1|few|TRBJ2-1
TGCAGTGCTAGAGGCCCGGACAGGGCGTACGACGAGCAGTTCTTC
CSARGPDRAYDEQFF
>TRBV12-3/TRBV12-4|NA|few|TRBJ2-2
TGTGCCAGCACGATTGGCATGTTTAATTCCGGGGAGCTGTTTTTT
CASTIGMFNSGELFF
>TRBV20-1|NA|NA|TRBJ2-1
TGCAGTGCTAGTTGGAATGAAGGGGGACCCTACAATGAGCAGTTCTTC
CSASWNEGGPYNEQFF
>TRBV5-1|NA|NA|TRBJ2-2
TGCGCCAGCAGCTTGGGACTCCCCACCGGGGAGCTGTTTTTT
CASSLGLPTGELFF
>TRBV6-5|TRBD2|few|TRBJ2-7
TGTGCCAGCAGTTATTCAGGACTAGGAGGGCGGGAGCAGTACTTC
CASSYSGLGGREQYF
>TRBV5-1|TRBD1|medium-sized|TRBJ2-7
TGCGCCAGTTCCCGACAGGGGCCGTCGTACGAGCAGTACTTC
CASSRQGPSYEQYF
>TRBV5-1|NA|NA|TRBJ2-2
TGCGCCAGCAGCTCCACAGGGTTCGACACCGGGGAGCTGTTTTTT
CASSSTGFDTGELFF
>TRBV20-1|TRBD2|NA|TRBJ2-3
TGCAGTGCTAGAGATCCGGGGGGAAACACAGATACGCAGTATTTT
CSARDPGGNTDTQYF
>TRBV20-1|NA|few|TRBJ2-7
TGCAGTGCCAGTGGGGTATCCTACGAGCAGTACTTC
CSASGVSYEQYF
>TRBV6-6|NA|NA|TRBJ2-7
TGTGCCAGCAGTTACTCGGGGACGTCAGGCGAGCAGTACTTC
CASSYSGTSGEQYF
>TRBV7-2|TRBD1|NA|TRBJ1-3
TGTGCCAGCAGCTCCCCCGCAGGGACAGGCTTCTTCGGAAACACCATATATTTT
CASSSPAGTGFFGNTIYF
>TRBV4-1|TRBD1|few|TRBJ1-4
TGCGCCAGCAGCCAGCTACAGGGGGCTAATGAAAAACTGTTTTTT
CASSQLQGANEKLFF
>TRBV7-8|TRBD1|NA|TRBJ2-7
TGTGCCAGCAGCTTAGAAAGACAGGGAATTTCCTACGAGCAGTACTTC
CASSLERQGISYEQYF
>TRBV12-3/TRBV12-4|NA|NA|TRBJ2-5
TGTGCCAGCAGTCCCAGCCGTGGCTGGGAGACCCAGTACTTC
CASSPSRGWETQYF
>TRBV7-9|TRBD1|NA|TRBJ1-2
TGTGCCAGCAGCTTAGGCACAGGGGCGTACTATGGCTACACCTTC
CASSLGTGAYYGYTF
>TRBV12-3/TRBV12-4|TRBD1|few|TRBJ2-7
TGTGCCAGCAGGGGGACAGGGGGCTCCTACGAGCAGTACTTC
CASRGTGGSYEQYF
>TRBV12-3/TRBV12-4|TRBD2|few|TRBJ2-1
TGTGCCAGCAGTTTAGGTGGGACTAGCGGGGGGTCGCAGTTCTTC
CASSLGGTSGGSQFF
>TRBV7-6|NA|NA|TRBJ1-1
TGTGCCAGCAGCTTAGGCCCGACAGGCCGGAACACTGAAGCTTTCTTT
CASSLGPTGRNTEAFF
>TRBV12-3/TRBV12-4|NA|NA|TRBJ2-2
TGTGCCAGCACCAATGAGGGGGGGGAGCTGTTTTTT
CASTNEGGELFF
>TRBV7-9|NA|NA|TRBJ1-2
TGTGCCAGCAGCTTAGTAGCGGGTAACTATGGCTACACCTTC
CASSLVAGNYGYTF
>TRBV3-1|NA|once|TRBJ1-1
TGTGCCAGCAGCCAACAGGGGCGGGACACTGAAGCTTTCTTT
CASSQQGRDTEAFF
>TRBV20-1|TRBD2|NA|TRBJ2-1
TGCAGTGCTAGGTTGACTTCTAGCGGGAGGCAGTTCTTC
CSARLTSSGRQFF
>TRBV12-3/TRBV12-4|NA|few|TRBJ2-7
TGTGCCAGCAGTCTCACTAGTAACCTCCTCTACGAGCAGTACTTC
CASSLTSNLLYEQYF
>TRBV20-1|NA|NA|TRBJ2-1
TGCAGTGCTCCCGACACTTTCTCCTACAATGAGCAGTTCTTC
CSAPDTFSYNEQFF
>TRBV2|NA|NA|TRBJ1-2
TGTGCCAGCAGTGAAGTGTTTCGCTATGGCTACACCTTC
CASSEVFRYGYTF
>TRBV15|TRBD1|NA|TRBJ1-1
TGTGCCACCACCTTAGACAGGGAAGCCACTGAAGCTTTCTTT
CATTLDREATEAFF
>TRBV5-5|NA|once|TRBJ2-1
TGTGCCAGCAGCTTGGTTCGGAGCTCCTACAATGAGCAGTTCTTC
CASSLVRSSYNEQFF
>TRBV5-1|TRBD2|NA|TRBJ2-1
TGCGCCAGCAGCTTGGTCACTAGCGGGGGTAATGAGCAGTTCTTC
CASSLVTSGGNEQFF
>TRBV20-1|NA|NA|TRBJ1-6
TGCAGCGCCGGCCCGGTCGCGGGATCACCCCTCCACTTT
CSAGPVAGSPLHF
>TRBV2|NA|NA|TRBJ2-1
TGTGCCAGCAGTGAAAGCAAAAGCTCCTACAATGAGCAGTTCTTC
CASSESKSSYNEQFF
>TRBV4-1|TRBD2|NA|TRBJ2-5
TGCGCCAGCAGCCGACTAGCGTGGGAAGAGACCCAGTACTTC
CASSRLAWEETQYF
>TRBV7-8|NA|NA|TRBJ2-7
TGTGCCAGCAGCCTTTCCGTCTACGAGCAGTACTTC
CASSLSVYEQYF
>TRBV5-1|NA|NA|TRBJ1-2
TGCGCCAGCAGCTTGGAGTCAGGGGCTCCTGGCTACACCTTC
CASSLESGAPGYTF
>TRBV20-1|NA|few|TRBJ1-6
TGCAGTGCTAGAGATGGGGAGGGAGGGACGAATTCACCCCTCCACTTT
CSARDGEGGTNSPLHF
>TRBV20-1|NA|NA|TRBJ1-1
TGCAGTGCTAGACTTCCCACCTATTCCGACACTGAAGCTTTCTTT
CSARLPTYSDTEAFF
>TRBV5-1|TRBD2|NA|TRBJ2-5
TGCGCCAGCGCCCGGGAGGGGAGGGGGACCCAGTACTTC
CASAREGRGTQYF
>TRBV24-1|NA|NA|TRBJ2-2
TGTGCCACCAGTGATTTAAAAACAAGGACCGGGGAGCTGTTTTTT
CATSDLKTRTGELFF
>TRBV7-9|NA|NA|TRBJ1-1
TGTGCCAGCAGCCTCCAAAACGACAGGAACACTGAAGCTTTCTTT
CASSLQNDRNTEAFF
>TRBV27|NA|few|TRBJ2-7
TGTGCCAGCAGCCTCGACGGGATAGGATTCTACGAGCAGTACTTC
CASSLDGIGFYEQYF
>TRBV4-2|NA|NA|TRBJ2-2
TGTGCCGGCAGCCAAGGGCCGGCAACTAGCCACCGGGAGCTGTTTTTT
CAGSQGPATSHRELFF
>TRBV3-1|NA|NA|TRBJ1-1
TGTGCCAGCAGCCCCCTACTGGGCGCGGACACTGAAGCTTTCTTT
CASSPLLGADTEAFF
>TRBV6-6|NA|NA|TRBJ2-7
TGTGCCAGCAGGCACGCCGACTACGAGCAGTACTTC
CASRHADYEQYF
>TRBV20-1|TRBD2|few|TRBJ2-3
TGCAGTGCTGTGCCCCCCCCCGGTCGAGCGGGGGGGCTTCCGGCAGATACGCAGTATTTT
CSAVPPPGRAGGLPADTQYF
>TRBV6-6|NA|NA|TRBJ1-5
TGTGCCAGCAGTTACGGGGTGGATCAGCCCCAGCATTTT
CASSYGVDQPQHF